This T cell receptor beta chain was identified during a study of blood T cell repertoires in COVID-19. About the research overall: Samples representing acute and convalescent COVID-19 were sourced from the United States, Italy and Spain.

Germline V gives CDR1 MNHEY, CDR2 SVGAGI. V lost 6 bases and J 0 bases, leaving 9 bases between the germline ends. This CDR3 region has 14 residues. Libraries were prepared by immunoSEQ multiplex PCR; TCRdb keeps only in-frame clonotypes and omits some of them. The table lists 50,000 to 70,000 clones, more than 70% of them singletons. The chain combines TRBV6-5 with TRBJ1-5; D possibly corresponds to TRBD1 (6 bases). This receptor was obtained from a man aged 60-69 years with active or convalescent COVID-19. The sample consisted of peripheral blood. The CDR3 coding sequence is TGTGCCAGCAGGGACAGTTATAGCAATCAGCCCCAGCATTTT. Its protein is CASRDSYSNQPQHF.